This T cell receptor beta chain appears in the sequencing data of a study of T cell repertoires in cytomegalovirus infection. At the level of the study: Public signatures in TCR beta pointed to CMV infection and matching HLA type.

TCRdb ran MiXCR on the reads and lists one entry per CDR3 protein. The sample holds about 740,000 distinct CDR3 sequences, roughly 36% seen once. About this clonotype: The antigen is undetermined.

The study's findings and limits: HLA-C-restricted CMV-specific TCR beta clonotypes prevailed in the ex vivo response. Carriers of CMV plus the relevant HLA were identified by cumulative public TCR beta family frequency.

The germline V gene encodes CDR1 MGHRA and CDR2 YSYEKL. The CDR3 loop spans 12 amino acids. With 0 bases removed from V and 12 bases from J, the gap between germline ends came to 9 bases. J is TRBJ2-1 and V is TRBV4-1; no clear D. This TCR was recovered from a human donor in good health (CMV status not recorded). Some clones in this sample may be carry-over from other donors' samples. The sequencing here drew on cultured PBMCs, taken from culture after CMV antigen stimulation. The DNA for the CDR3 is TGCGCCAGCAGCCAAGATATCGACCGGCAGTTCTTC. Residues: CASSQDIDRQFF.